One and the same sample provided the 6 T cell receptor beta chains below, sequenced in a study of T cell clonality in common variable immunodeficiency. Data came from immunoSEQ multiplex PCR; TCRdb stores just in-frame clones and leaves some out. The repertoire has tens of thousands of clones, none seen only once; the ten largest take about 0.73%. The sample comprised peripheral blood mononuclear cells. These receptors came from a person aged 18-69 years in good health.

At least ten counts were recorded for this clone. Read data end 3 residues before the CDR3 end; the end is taken from the germline J gene. The chain combines TRBV20-1 with TRBJ2-1; TRBD2 agrees at 10 bases. Germline lookup yields CDR1 DFQATT and CDR2 SNEGSKA (reference sequence). The CDR3 covers 15 residues. Trimming at V came to 3 bases and at J to 4 bases, leaving 6 bases not matched to a gene. CDR3 bases read: TGCAGTGCTAGCCCCGGGACTAGCGATTACAATGAG. The encoded protein is CSASPGTSDYNE. The CDR3 in its entirety is CSASPGTSDYNEQFF.

This clone has ten or more counts. The DNA ends 3 residues before the CDR3 does, and the rest of the CDR3 is filled in from the germline J gene. This chain connects TRBV6-2 or TRBV6-3 to TRBJ2-7; 10 bases are shared with TRBD1. The length of the CDR3 is 15 residues. CDR1 is MNHEY, CDR2 SVGEGT, per germline. J lost 6 bases, V lost 8 bases, and 13 bases had no gene match. The DNA read from the CDR3 is TGTGCCAGCGTATCCGGGACAGGGGAGGTTATCGAG. Encoded protein: CASVSGTGEVIE. The CDR3 reads in full as CASVSGTGEVIEQYF.

The table lists this clone with many counts. The read falls 3 residues short of the CDR3 end, and the missing part is taken from the germline J gene. The sample holds other DNA sequences that translate to the same CDR3. The V call is TRBV10-3, the J call TRBJ2-2, with D perhaps matching TRBD1 (6 bases). Germline CDR1 is ENHRY and CDR2 is SYGVKD. Deletions cut 9 bases from V and 5 bases from J, with 22 bases between. The CDR3 loop spans 16 amino acids. The CDR3: CAISLRGRHATGELFF. CDR3 DNA (partial): TGTGCCATTAGTCTCAGGGGTCGACACGCTACCGGGGAG.

This clone was counted many times. The CDR3 goes on 3 residues after the read ends, and that part is filled in from the germline J gene. The chain carries TRBV4-2 and TRBJ2-1; the match to TRBD2 covers 9 bases. CDR3 size: 16 residues. J gave up 4 bases and V 0 bases, and 4 bases lay outside the gene matches. Per the germline V gene, CDR1 is LGHNA and CDR2 is YNFKEQ. The CDR3 bases that were read are TGTGCCAGCAGCCAAGATTCGAGCGGGGGGTACAATGAG. This encodes CASSQDSSGGYNE. The entire CDR3 is CASSQDSSGGYNEQFF.

This clone occurred many times. From the germline J gene comes the end of the CDR3, since the read stops 3 residues before it. This rearrangement joins TRBV20-1 to TRBJ1-5, with a possible D match to TRBD1 (5 bases). This CDR3 is built from 15 residues. V was clipped by 0 bases and J by 3 bases, with 12 bases between them. CDR1 is DFQATT and CDR2 is SNEGSKA in the germline V gene (reference sequence). CDR3 loop: CSARDPRQNNQPQHF. CDR3 DNA, as far as it was read: TGCAGTGCTAGAGATCCCCGACAGAACAATCAGCCC.

This clone was seen at least ten times. The CDR3 end is not reached by the read, which stops 3 residues before it; the germline J gene fills it in. The gene calls are TRBV12-3 or TRBV12-4 and TRBJ1-2; 7 bases match TRBD1. This CDR3 is 16 amino acids long. Trimming took 3 bases from V and 5 from J; bases not matched to a gene: 12. The CDR3 is CASSLFLDRVDYGYTF. The DNA read from the CDR3 is TGTGCCAGCAGTTTGTTTCTCGACAGGGTGGATTATGGC.